This is a list of T cell receptor beta chains from one sample in a study of vaccination and CD4 T cells after COVID-19. MiXCR, applied by TCRdb to the PCR reads, yields one record per CDR3 protein. Counted here are several thousand distinct CDR3 sequences, 30% to 40% occurring once; the ten biggest clones make up 15% to 25%. These receptors' antigens are unknown. The sequenced material came from CD4+ T cells from blood, cultured in vitro. These receptors all come from a human donor in good health. Each CDR3 is given with its conserved first and last residue. A D gene is named only where the DNA matches it firmly. Rows may omit the clone size; those that give it use once, few, many or a size class.

d_gene: TRBD1; j_gene: TRBJ2-7; abundance: few; v_gene: TRBV12-3/TRBV12-4; CDR3aa: CASNPGQGAGEQYF; CDR3nt: TGTGCCAGCAACCCGGGTCAGGGGGCAGGCGAGCAGTACTTC
d_gene: .; j_gene: TRBJ1-2; abundance: .; v_gene: TRBV3-1; CDR3aa: CASSQDGRGYGYTF; CDR3nt: TGTGCCAGCAGCCAGGACGGAAGAGGCTATGGCTACACCTTC
d_gene: .; j_gene: TRBJ2-1; abundance: few; v_gene: TRBV19; CDR3aa: CASSIGLRSVNEQFF; CDR3nt: TGTGCCAGTAGTATTGGGTTAAGAAGCGTCAATGAGCAGTTCTTC
d_gene: .; j_gene: TRBJ1-6; abundance: few; v_gene: TRBV25-1; CDR3aa: CASSDYRDSPLHF; CDR3nt: TGTGCCAGCAGTGACTACAGGGATTCACCCCTCCACTTT
d_gene: .; j_gene: TRBJ1-4; abundance: few; v_gene: TRBV7-9; CDR3aa: CASSGPAGGKLFF; CDR3nt: TGTGCCAGCAGCGGCCCCGCGGGGGGAAAACTGTTTTTT
d_gene: .; j_gene: TRBJ1-1; abundance: few; v_gene: TRBV11-2; CDR3aa: CASNSVGRNTEAFF; CDR3nt: TGTGCCAGCAATAGCGTGGGGCGGAACACTGAAGCTTTCTTT
d_gene: .; j_gene: TRBJ2-5; abundance: .; v_gene: TRBV18; CDR3aa: CASSPNGAREETQYF; CDR3nt: TGTGCCAGCTCACCTAATGGGGCCAGGGAAGAGACCCAGTACTTC
d_gene: .; j_gene: TRBJ2-2; abundance: .; v_gene: TRBV27; CDR3aa: CASKVQSNTGELFF; CDR3nt: TGTGCCAGCAAGGTGCAATCCAACACCGGGGAGCTGTTTTTT
d_gene: .; j_gene: TRBJ1-1; abundance: few; v_gene: TRBV20-1; CDR3aa: CSGVRPANTEAFF; CDR3nt: TGCAGTGGGGTAAGGCCGGCGAACACTGAAGCTTTCTTT
d_gene: TRBD1; j_gene: TRBJ1-1; abundance: few; v_gene: TRBV29-1; CDR3aa: CSAIQGAGNTEAFF; CDR3nt: TGCAGCGCGATACAGGGGGCTGGGAACACTGAAGCTTTCTTT
d_gene: .; j_gene: TRBJ1-2; abundance: medium-sized; v_gene: TRBV6-5; CDR3aa: CASSYGEAINYGYTF; CDR3nt: TGTGCCAGCAGTTACGGGGAGGCGATTAACTATGGCTACACCTTC
d_gene: TRBD1; j_gene: TRBJ1-3; abundance: .; v_gene: TRBV2; CDR3aa: CASTSMTGGGNTIYF; CDR3nt: TGTGCCAGCACCTCTATGACAGGGGGTGGAAACACCATATATTTT
d_gene: TRBD2; j_gene: TRBJ2-2; abundance: .; v_gene: TRBV11-2; CDR3aa: CASSLVRLLAGGHSGELFF; CDR3nt: TGTGCCAGCAGCTTAGTCCGTCTACTAGCGGGAGGGCATAGCGGGGAGCTGTTTTTT
d_gene: TRBD1; j_gene: TRBJ2-7; abundance: .; v_gene: TRBV20-1; CDR3aa: CSATPFGGRGGNEQYF; CDR3nt: TGCAGTGCAACTCCCTTCGGCGGAAGAGGGGGCAACGAGCAGTACTTC
d_gene: TRBD1; j_gene: TRBJ1-2; abundance: few; v_gene: TRBV6-1; CDR3aa: CASRLGTGVPLDGYTF; CDR3nt: TGTGCCAGCAGGCTGGGGACAGGGGTCCCCCTGGATGGCTACACCTTC
d_gene: TRBD2; j_gene: TRBJ2-1; abundance: .; v_gene: TRBV29-1; CDR3aa: CSVEPRLAGFEFF; CDR3nt: TGCAGCGTTGAACCCCGACTAGCGGGATTCGAGTTCTTC
d_gene: .; j_gene: TRBJ1-5; abundance: .; v_gene: TRBV28; CDR3aa: CASSLPSHRVLSNQPQHF; CDR3nt: TGTGCCAGCAGTTTACCCTCGCACCGGGTCCTTAGCAATCAGCCCCAGCATTTT
d_gene: TRBD1; j_gene: TRBJ1-5; abundance: .; v_gene: TRBV2; CDR3aa: CASSVGQGANQPQHF; CDR3nt: TGTGCCAGCAGCGTGGGACAGGGGGCGAATCAGCCCCAGCATTTT
d_gene: TRBD2; j_gene: TRBJ2-5; abundance: few; v_gene: TRBV7-2; CDR3aa: CASSLNGGAQETQYF; CDR3nt: TGTGCCAGCAGCTTAAACGGGGGGGCCCAAGAGACCCAGTACTTC
d_gene: .; j_gene: TRBJ2-5; abundance: .; v_gene: TRBV14; CDR3aa: CASSLAGGFGETQYF; CDR3nt: TGTGCCAGCAGCCTTGCAGGGGGGTTCGGAGAGACCCAGTACTTC
d_gene: .; j_gene: TRBJ1-2; abundance: .; v_gene: TRBV20-1; CDR3aa: CSAPGRGNYGYTF; CDR3nt: TGCAGTGCTCCGGGACGGGGGAACTATGGCTACACCTTC
d_gene: TRBD1; j_gene: TRBJ1-2; abundance: medium-sized; v_gene: TRBV6-5; CDR3aa: CASSYSQGANYGYTF; CDR3nt: TGTGCCAGCAGTTACTCGCAGGGGGCGAACTATGGCTACACCTTC
d_gene: .; j_gene: TRBJ1-1; abundance: .; v_gene: TRBV6-5; CDR3aa: CASSYRTVNTEAFF; CDR3nt: TGTGCCAGCAGTTACCGGACGGTGAACACTGAAGCTTTCTTT
d_gene: TRBD2; j_gene: TRBJ2-5; abundance: few; v_gene: TRBV20-1; CDR3aa: CSAREGGRSGETQYF; CDR3nt: TGCAGTGCTAGAGAGGGCGGGAGGTCGGGGGAGACCCAGTACTTC
d_gene: .; j_gene: TRBJ2-7; abundance: few; v_gene: TRBV10-1; CDR3aa: CASSGPNYEQYF; CDR3nt: TGCGCCAGCTCTGGACCCAACTACGAGCAGTACTTC
d_gene: TRBD2; j_gene: TRBJ2-1; abundance: few; v_gene: TRBV27; CDR3aa: CASSLLAGGNEQFF; CDR3nt: TGTGCCAGCAGTTTACTAGCGGGGGGCAATGAGCAGTTCTTC
d_gene: .; j_gene: TRBJ2-2; abundance: few; v_gene: TRBV7-9; CDR3aa: CASSLAGSTGELFF; CDR3nt: TGTGCCAGCAGCTTAGCGGGGAGCACCGGGGAGCTGTTTTTT
d_gene: .; j_gene: TRBJ2-3; abundance: few; v_gene: TRBV2; CDR3aa: CASSFRSTDTQYF; CDR3nt: TGTGCCAGCAGCTTCAGAAGCACAGATACGCAGTATTTT
d_gene: TRBD1; j_gene: TRBJ2-7; abundance: .; v_gene: TRBV19; CDR3aa: CASSTGTGSYEQYF; CDR3nt: TGTGCCAGTAGTACCGGGACAGGCTCCTACGAGCAGTACTTC
d_gene: .; j_gene: TRBJ2-7; abundance: .; v_gene: TRBV6-1; CDR3aa: CASTSTDSYEQYF; CDR3nt: TGTGCCAGCACCTCGACAGACTCCTACGAGCAGTACTTC
d_gene: .; j_gene: TRBJ1-5; abundance: .; v_gene: TRBV29-1; CDR3aa: CSVVPVRAGAVQPQHF; CDR3nt: TGCAGCGTTGTACCCGTTCGGGCAGGGGCAGTACAGCCCCAGCATTTT
d_gene: .; j_gene: TRBJ1-1; abundance: .; v_gene: TRBV30; CDR3aa: CAWKTTRNTEAFF; CDR3nt: TGTGCCTGGAAAACGACACGGAACACTGAAGCTTTCTTT
d_gene: .; j_gene: TRBJ2-1; abundance: .; v_gene: TRBV11-2; CDR3aa: CASSGTGFNEQFF; CDR3nt: TGTGCCAGCAGCGGGACGGGGTTCAATGAGCAGTTCTTC
d_gene: TRBD1; j_gene: TRBJ1-2; abundance: .; v_gene: TRBV7-4; CDR3aa: CASSSSRDRGRDSYGYTF; CDR3nt: TGTGCCAGCAGTTCATCCCGGGACAGGGGGCGAGATTCCTATGGCTACACCTTC
d_gene: TRBD2; j_gene: TRBJ2-2; abundance: few; v_gene: TRBV7-9; CDR3aa: CASSSFTGTSGSSNGELFF; CDR3nt: TGTGCCAGCAGCTCTTTTACCGGGACTAGCGGGAGTAGTAACGGGGAGCTGTTTTTT
d_gene: .; j_gene: TRBJ1-1; abundance: few; v_gene: TRBV30; CDR3aa: CACAQDTEAFF; CDR3nt: TGTGCCTGCGCCCAGGACACTGAAGCTTTCTTT
d_gene: .; j_gene: TRBJ1-2; abundance: few; v_gene: TRBV12-3/TRBV12-4; CDR3aa: CASSLLAGSGYTF; CDR3nt: TGTGCCAGCAGTTTATTGGCAGGAAGTGGCTACACCTTC
d_gene: TRBD1; j_gene: TRBJ1-5; abundance: few; v_gene: TRBV10-3; CDR3aa: CAIRPGTGSNQPQHF; CDR3nt: TGTGCCATCAGGCCAGGGACAGGGAGCAATCAGCCCCAGCATTTT
d_gene: TRBD1; j_gene: TRBJ1-1; abundance: few; v_gene: TRBV30; CDR3aa: CAWSVQWSGGGSKAFF; CDR3nt: TGTGCCTGGAGTGTACAGTGGTCAGGGGGCGGCTCTAAAGCTTTCTTT
d_gene: .; j_gene: TRBJ2-5; abundance: .; v_gene: TRBV6-2/TRBV6-3; CDR3aa: CASSYLETQYF; CDR3nt: TGTGCCAGCAGTTATTTGGAGACCCAGTACTTC
d_gene: TRBD1; j_gene: TRBJ2-7; abundance: .; v_gene: TRBV11-2; CDR3aa: CASSSPLTRQGDEQYF; CDR3nt: TGTGCCAGCAGCTCCCCCCTCACTAGACAGGGCGACGAGCAGTACTTC
d_gene: .; j_gene: TRBJ1-4; abundance: .; v_gene: TRBV5-6; CDR3aa: CASSLPTGHNNEKLFF; CDR3nt: TGTGCCAGCAGCCTGCCTACGGGACACAATAATGAAAAACTGTTTTTT
d_gene: .; j_gene: TRBJ2-7; abundance: .; v_gene: TRBV6-2/TRBV6-3; CDR3aa: CASSYSSYEQYF; CDR3nt: TGTGCCAGCAGTTACTCTTCCTACGAGCAGTACTTC
d_gene: TRBD1; j_gene: TRBJ1-6; abundance: few; v_gene: TRBV19; CDR3aa: CASSVPGTGSLRSDSPLHF; CDR3nt: TGTGCCAGTAGTGTGCCCGGGACAGGGTCATTGAGGAGTGATTCACCCCTCCACTTT
d_gene: TRBD1; j_gene: TRBJ1-2; abundance: .; v_gene: TRBV9; CDR3aa: CASSEGQGYGYTF; CDR3nt: TGTGCCAGCAGCGAGGGACAGGGCTATGGCTACACCTTC
d_gene: TRBD1; j_gene: TRBJ1-1; abundance: .; v_gene: TRBV28; CDR3aa: CASSTGTGAGSHTEAFF; CDR3nt: TGTGCCAGCAGCACCGGGACAGGGGCCGGGTCGCACACTGAAGCTTTCTTT
d_gene: .; j_gene: TRBJ2-5; abundance: .; v_gene: TRBV4-2; CDR3aa: CASSRRRETQYF; CDR3nt: TGTGCCAGCAGCCGAAGACGGGAGACCCAGTACTTC
d_gene: TRBD2; j_gene: TRBJ2-7; abundance: few; v_gene: TRBV7-9; CDR3aa: CASSGRGGGASSYEQYF; CDR3nt: TGTGCCAGCAGCGGAAGGGGCGGGGGAGCATCCTCCTACGAGCAGTACTTC
d_gene: .; j_gene: TRBJ1-2; abundance: .; v_gene: TRBV9; CDR3aa: CASSLGPRYGYTF; CDR3nt: TGTGCCAGCAGTCTCGGACCTCGCTATGGCTACACCTTC
d_gene: .; j_gene: TRBJ1-5; abundance: few; v_gene: TRBV19; CDR3aa: CASTDEWYNQPQHF; CDR3nt: TGTGCCAGTACTGATGAGTGGTACAATCAGCCCCAGCATTTT
d_gene: .; j_gene: TRBJ2-7; abundance: few; v_gene: TRBV7-2; CDR3aa: CASSLESGYEQYF; CDR3nt: TGTGCCAGCAGCTTAGAGAGCGGGTACGAGCAGTACTTC
d_gene: .; j_gene: TRBJ2-2; abundance: .; v_gene: TRBV6-2/TRBV6-3; CDR3aa: CASSRLSAVGELFF; CDR3nt: TGTGCCAGCAGCCGCTTAAGCGCAGTCGGGGAGCTGTTTTTT
d_gene: .; j_gene: TRBJ2-3; abundance: .; v_gene: TRBV30; CDR3aa: CAWGPGRADTQYF; CDR3nt: TGTGCCTGGGGGCCCGGACGGGCGGATACGCAGTATTTT